The 9 T cell receptor beta chains below all came from one sample that was sequenced in a study of human T cells and chemical hapten exposure. Time point specified: patch test 1, 2 weeks after DPC sensitization. Treatment described: therapeutic diphenylcyclopropenone sensitization with weekly scalp DPC. From the RACE reads, TCRdb called clonotypes with MiXCR, one entry per CDR3 protein. The data contain about 120,000 distinct CDR3 sequences, about 13% of them singletons. Sample: whole blood, taken in connection with sensitization to the hapten diphenylcyclopropenone (DPC). These receptors all come from a young man with alopecia areata. Some clones in this sample may be carry-over from other donors' samples.

This sequence joins TRBV7-2 and TRBJ2-5; D is unclear. V lost 0 bases, J lost 4 bases, and 15 bases lay in between. CDR3 length: 16 amino acids. Germline lookup yields CDR1 SGHTA and CDR2 FQGNSA. CDR3 DNA: TGTGCCAGCAGCTTAGCGCGCGGCTCAGAGGTAGAGACCCAGTACTTC. It encodes CASSLARGSEVETQYF. Full variable domain (missing parts from reference TRBV7-2 and TRBJ2-5): GAGVSQSPSNKVTEKGKDVELRCDPISGHTALYWYRQSLGQGLEFLIYFQGNSAPDKSGLPSDRFSAERTGGSVSTLTIQRTQQEDSAVYLCASSLARGSEVETQYFGPGTRLLVL.

This chain joins TRBV6-5 and TRBJ2-2; TRBD1 is a possible D gene (6 bases). Per germline, CDR1 MNHEY and CDR2 SVGAGI. The CDR3 contains 16 residues. V was trimmed by 0 bases and J by 5 bases, leaving 13 bases between them. DNA of the CDR3: TGTGCCAGCAGTTACTCGACATCCACAGGGACCGGGGAGCTGTTTTTT. Translation: CASSYSTSTGTGELFF.

This sequence joins TRBV5-1 and TRBJ1-1; D is unresolved. This CDR3 region has 15 residues. With 3 bases removed from V and 5 bases from J, the gap between germline ends came to 17 bases. Germline CDR1 is SGHRS and CDR2 is YFSETQ. In DNA form, the CDR3 reads TGCGCCAGCAGCTGGTTTTCGGGGTCGGGGACTGAAGCTTTCTTT. It codes for CASSWFSGSGTEAFF. Full variable domain (rest looked up from reference TRBV5-1 and TRBJ1-1): KAGVTQTPRYLIKTRGQQVTLSCSPISGHRSVSWYQQTPGQGLQFLFEYFSETQRNKGNFPGRFSGRQFSNSRSEMNVSTLELGDSALYLCASSWFSGSGTEAFFGQGTRLTVV.

A note on this clonotype: A read error may account for a junction end that differs from germline. J is TRBJ2-7 and V is TRBV6-2 or TRBV6-3; possible D gene TRBD1, 6 bases. CDR1 MNHEY and CDR2 SVGEGT come from the germline V gene. The CDR3 sequence is 13 residues long. The CDR3 loop reads CASNYIVSGAEYF. CDR3 nucleotide sequence: TGTGCCAGCAATTACATCGTTTCAGGGGCCGAGTACTTC.

In this sample, this clonotype turned up a few times. The rearrangement joins TRBV6-5 to TRBJ1-5; no reliable D call. From germline, CDR1 is MNHEY and CDR2 SVGAGI. V was shortened by 5 bases and J by 0 bases, with 8 bases between the two germline ends. The CDR3 is 14 residues long. The CDR3 nucleotides are TGTGCCAGCAGTACCGCTTATAGCAATCAGCCCCAGCATTTT. Protein product: CASSTAYSNQPQHF.

The CDR3 DNA reads TGTGCCAGCAGACTACCTCCGGGACAGGGGAATAGGAATGGCTACACCTTC. Translated: CASRLPPGQGNRNGYTF. The chain joins TRBV6-2 or TRBV6-3 to TRBJ1-2, with 10 bases fitting TRBD1. The ends lost 6 bases at V and 6 bases at J; junction bases unmatched: 16. Germline V gives CDR1 MNHEY, CDR2 SVGEGT. The CDR3 extends over 17 amino acids.

Remarks on this clonotype: The CDR3 end shows no conserved phenylalanine or tryptophan, and so a read error is likely. The chain joins TRBV12-3 or TRBV12-4 to TRBJ2-7; perhaps TRBD1 as D (6 bases). This CDR3 has 15 residues. Trimming removed 5 bases at V and 3 bases at J, with 17 bases between. This CDR3 reads CASSPPGRGNYEQYS. The CDR3 DNA reads TGTGCCAGCAGTCCTCCGGGCAGGGGCAACTACGAGCAGTACTCC.

The chain carries TRBV4-3 and TRBJ2-7; D possibly uses TRBD1 or TRBD2 (6 bases each). The V end was cut by 0 bases, the J end by 2 bases, with 14 bases between. Germline assignment: CDR1 LGHNA and CDR2 YSLEER. This CDR3 is 16 amino acids long. CDR3 sequence: CASSQDYGGTAYEQYF. CDR3 sequence (DNA): TGCGCCAGCAGCCAAGATTACGGGGGCACGGCCTACGAGCAGTACTTC.

There are a few counts of this clonotype. This chain connects TRBV4-3 to TRBJ2-1, with 8 bases lining up with TRBD1. The trim removed 1 base at V and 8 bases at J, leaving 4 bases unmatched. Germline-derived CDR1 and CDR2 are LGHNA and YSLEER. The CDR3 runs to 14 residues. CDR3 residues: CASSQGTGIYEQFF. In DNA form, the CDR3 reads TGCGCCAGCAGCCAAGGGACAGGGATCTATGAGCAGTTCTTC.